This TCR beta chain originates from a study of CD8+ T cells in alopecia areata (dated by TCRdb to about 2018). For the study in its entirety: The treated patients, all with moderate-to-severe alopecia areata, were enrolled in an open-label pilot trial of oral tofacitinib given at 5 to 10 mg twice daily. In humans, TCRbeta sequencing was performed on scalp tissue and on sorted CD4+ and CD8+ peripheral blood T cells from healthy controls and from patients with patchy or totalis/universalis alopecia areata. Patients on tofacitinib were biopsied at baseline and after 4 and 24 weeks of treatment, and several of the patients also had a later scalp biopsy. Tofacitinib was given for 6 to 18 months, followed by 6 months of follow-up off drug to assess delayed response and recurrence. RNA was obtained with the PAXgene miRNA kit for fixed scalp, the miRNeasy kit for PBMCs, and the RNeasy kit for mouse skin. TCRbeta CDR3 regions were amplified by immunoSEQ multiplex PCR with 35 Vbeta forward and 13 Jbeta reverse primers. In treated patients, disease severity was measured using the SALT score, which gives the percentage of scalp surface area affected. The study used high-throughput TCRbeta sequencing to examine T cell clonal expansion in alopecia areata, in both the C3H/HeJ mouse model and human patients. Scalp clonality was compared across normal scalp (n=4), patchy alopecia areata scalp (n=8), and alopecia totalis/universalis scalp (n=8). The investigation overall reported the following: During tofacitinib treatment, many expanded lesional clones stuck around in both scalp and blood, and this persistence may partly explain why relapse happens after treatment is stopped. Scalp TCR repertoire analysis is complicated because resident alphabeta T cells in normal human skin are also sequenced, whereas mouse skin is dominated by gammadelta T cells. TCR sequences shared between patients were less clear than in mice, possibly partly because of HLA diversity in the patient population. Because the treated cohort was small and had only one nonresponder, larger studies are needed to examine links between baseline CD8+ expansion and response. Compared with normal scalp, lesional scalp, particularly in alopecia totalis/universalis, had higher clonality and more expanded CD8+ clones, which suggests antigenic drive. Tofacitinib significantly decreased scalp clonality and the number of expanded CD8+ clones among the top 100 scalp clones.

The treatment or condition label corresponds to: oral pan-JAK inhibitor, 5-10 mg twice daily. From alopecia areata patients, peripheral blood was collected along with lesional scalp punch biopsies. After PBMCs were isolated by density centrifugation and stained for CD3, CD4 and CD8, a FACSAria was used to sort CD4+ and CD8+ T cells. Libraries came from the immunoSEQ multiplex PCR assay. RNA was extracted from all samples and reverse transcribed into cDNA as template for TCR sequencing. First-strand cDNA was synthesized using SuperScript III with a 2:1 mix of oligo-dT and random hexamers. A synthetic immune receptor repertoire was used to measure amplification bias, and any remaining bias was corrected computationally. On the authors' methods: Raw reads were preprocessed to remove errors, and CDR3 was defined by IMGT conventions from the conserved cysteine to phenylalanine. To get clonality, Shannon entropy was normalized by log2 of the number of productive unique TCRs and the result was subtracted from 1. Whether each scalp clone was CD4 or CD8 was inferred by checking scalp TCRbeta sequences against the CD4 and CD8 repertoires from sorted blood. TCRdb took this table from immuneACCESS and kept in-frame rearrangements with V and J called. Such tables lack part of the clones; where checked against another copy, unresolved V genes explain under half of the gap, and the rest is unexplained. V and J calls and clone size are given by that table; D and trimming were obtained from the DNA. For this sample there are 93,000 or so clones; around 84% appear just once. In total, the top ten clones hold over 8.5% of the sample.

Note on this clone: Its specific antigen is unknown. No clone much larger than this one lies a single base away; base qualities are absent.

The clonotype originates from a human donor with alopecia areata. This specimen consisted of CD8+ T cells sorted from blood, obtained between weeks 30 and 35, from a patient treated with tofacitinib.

At the DNA level, the sequence is TGCAGCGTTGAAGGGGATGACTATGGCTACACCTTC. Its product reads: CSVEGDDYGYTF. The sequence is built from TRBV29-1 and TRBJ1-2, with an unclear D gene assignment. V drops 1 base and J drops 3 bases, leaving 6 bases in between. CDR1 and CDR2, looked up from the germline V gene, are SQVTM and ANQGSEA. The CDR3 runs 12 residues from the cysteine to the phenylalanine. Kept here is only the CDR3 DNA, which spans 36 bases and is read in frame from base 1.